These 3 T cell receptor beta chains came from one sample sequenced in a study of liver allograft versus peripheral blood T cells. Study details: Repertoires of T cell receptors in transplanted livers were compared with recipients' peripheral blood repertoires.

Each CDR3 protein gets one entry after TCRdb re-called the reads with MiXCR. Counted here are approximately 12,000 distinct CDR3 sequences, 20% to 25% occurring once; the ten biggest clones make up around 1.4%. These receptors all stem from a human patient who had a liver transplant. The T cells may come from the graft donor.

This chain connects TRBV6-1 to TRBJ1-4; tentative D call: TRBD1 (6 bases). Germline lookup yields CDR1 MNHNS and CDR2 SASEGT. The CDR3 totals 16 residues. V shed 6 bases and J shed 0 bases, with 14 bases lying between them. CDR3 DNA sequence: TGTGCCAGCAGACGAACAGGGTTTGCAACTAATGAAAAACTGTTTTTT. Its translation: CASRRTGFATNEKLFF.

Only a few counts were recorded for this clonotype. This CDR3 is CASSRAGGGVSPQHF. DNA for the CDR3: TGTGCCAGCAGCAGGGCAGGGGGCGGTGTTAGCCCCCAGCATTTT. The V call is TRBV6-1, the J call TRBJ1-5, with TRBD1 matching 8 bases. The CDR3 is 15 residues long. In germline, CDR1 is MNHNS, CDR2 SASEGT. Trimming at V came to 6 bases and at J to 10 bases, leaving 14 bases not matched to a gene.

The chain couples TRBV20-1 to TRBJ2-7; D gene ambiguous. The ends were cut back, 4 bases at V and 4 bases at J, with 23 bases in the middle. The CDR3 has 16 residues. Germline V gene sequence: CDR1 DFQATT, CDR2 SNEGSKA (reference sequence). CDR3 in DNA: TGCAGTGCTATTGGACGGGCGACCCCACGTAGGTACGAGCAGTACTTC. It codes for CSAIGRATPRRYEQYF.